This T cell receptor beta chain was captured by sequencing in a study of blood T cell repertoires in COVID-19. Across the whole study: Specimens from acute and convalescent COVID-19 originated in the United States, Italy and Spain. The cDNA or gDNA used as material had been derived from T cells, B-cell-depleted T cells, or PBMCs.

Authors' processing steps: Nucleated cell counts were estimated from reference gene primer amplification. Some clones are missing from TCRdb's copy, which holds only in-frame ones; the method was immunoSEQ multiplex PCR. V, J and clone size were drawn from that table, and D and trimming were deduced from the DNA. The repertoire holds about 240,000 clones, with almost 85% as singletons. This CDR3 is built from 15 residues. Germline CDR1 and CDR2: SGHRS and YFSETQ. The V gene lost 1 base and the J gene lost 5 bases, with 15 bases spanning the gap. The V gene is TRBV5-1, the J gene TRBJ1-1, with a possible D match to TRBD1 (6 bases). Sequencing was done on a sample of peripheral blood. This receptor was identified in a man aged 50 or older with acute or convalescent COVID-19. The CDR3 protein is CASSLYEQGRTEAFF. DNA for the CDR3: TGCGCCAGCAGCTTGTATGAACAGGGACGGACTGAAGCTTTCTTT.